These 20 T cell receptor beta chains originate from one sample sequenced in a study of siplizumab effects on memory and regulatory T cells (dated by TCRdb to the late 2010s). Library prep was done by the immunoSEQ multiplex PCR assay. TCRdb stores this immuneACCESS table with in-frame sequences only. Part of the clones is absent; in the studies checked, under half of the shortfall reflects unresolved V genes, and no reason is known for the rest. For this sample there are fewer than 100,000 clones; approximately 95% appear just once. Around 0.3% of the sample lies in the top ten. Material for sequencing was non-Treg CD4+ T cells sorted from blood. The cell subset or site label, as the study defines it: FACS-sorted unstimulated CD4+ non-regulatory T cells. Receptors originate from a human donor in good health.

The chain carries TRBV10-3 and TRBJ2-5; D is undetermined. The germline V gene has CDR1 ENHRY and CDR2 SYGVKD. The germline V and J ends were trimmed by 7 bases and 3 bases, with 12 bases remaining between them. The CDR3 is 13 residues long. CDR3 in amino acids: CAINAAEKETQYF. CDR3 coding DNA: TGTGCCATCAACGCGGCAGAAAAAGAGACCCAGTACTTC.

The chain is built from TRBV5-6 and TRBJ2-6; 9 nucleotides match TRBD1. Trimming at V came to 2 bases and at J to 3 bases, leaving 6 bases not matched to a gene. The CDR3 is made up of 17 amino acids. The germline CDR1 and CDR2 sequences are SGHDT and YYEEEE. CDR3 amino acids: CASSFPTGGGGANVLTF. The DNA for the CDR3 is TGTGCCAGCAGCTTTCCGACAGGGGGTGGTGGGGCCAACGTCCTGACTTTC. Full variable domain (remainder filled in from reference TRBV5-6 and TRBJ2-6): DAGVTQSPTHLIKTRGQQVTLRCSPKSGHDTVSWYQQALGQGPQFIFQYYEEEERQRGNFPDRFSGHQFPNYSSELNVNALLLGDSALYLCASSFPTGGGGANVLTFGAGSRLTVL.

This clone occurred once. V gene TRBV7-2 combines with J gene TRBJ2-7; 11 nucleotides match TRBD2. The germline gives CDR1 SGHTA, CDR2 FQGNSA. The V and J ends lost 5 bases and 4 bases, in that order; junction bases with no gene match: 7. This CDR3 is 15 amino acids long. The CDR3 DNA reads as TGTGCCAGCAGCCTTCTCCTAGCGGGAGGATACGAGCAGTACTTC. Encoded protein: CASSLLLAGGYEQYF. Together with reference TRBV7-2 and TRBJ2-7, the CDR3 gives the full variable domain: GAGVSQSPSNKVTEKGKDVELRCDPISGHTALYWYRQSLGQGLEFLIYFQGNSAPDKSGLPSDRFSAERTGGSVSTLTIQRTQQEDSAVYLCASSLLLAGGYEQYFGPGTRLTVT.

CDR3 amino acids: CASSQYPGQGHRRGGYTF. The CDR3 DNA follows: TGCGCCAGCAGCCAGTATCCGGGACAGGGACATCGAAGGGGTGGCTACACCTTC. This chain joins TRBV4-1 and TRBJ1-2; 9 bases line up with TRBD1. The CDR3 length is 18 residues. After removal of 3 bases from V and 7 bases from J, the junction contained 18 bases not matched to a gene. In germline, CDR1 is MGHRA, CDR2 YSYEKL.

The genes are TRBV5-4 and TRBJ2-2, with D maybe TRBD2 (7 bases). Trimming stripped 4 bases from V and 0 bases from J, with 16 bases between. The germline gives CDR1 SGHNT, CDR2 YYREEE (reference sequence). The CDR3 spans 17 residues. Here the CDR3 DNA reads TGTGCCAGCAGCAAACGGGGGGCCGGGACGAACACCGGGGAGCTGTTTTTT. Protein sequence: CASSKRGAGTNTGELFF. Together with reference TRBV5-4 and TRBJ2-2, the CDR3 gives the full variable domain: ETGVTQSPTHLIKTRGQQVTLRCSSQSGHNTVSWYQQALGQGPQFIFQYYREEENGRGNFPPRFSGLQFPNYSSELNVNALELDDSALYLCASSKRGAGTNTGELFFGEGSRLTVL.

The CDR3 DNA follows: TGTGCCAGCAGCAAAGGGGGAGGAGGATACGAGCAGTACTTC. Amino acid sequence: CASSKGGGGYEQYF. V and J are TRBV9 and TRBJ2-7; D may match TRBD1 or TRBD2 (6 bases each). CDR3 length: 14 amino acids. Germline V gene data show CDR1 as SGDLS and CDR2 as YYNGEE. The V gene lost 4 bases and the J gene lost 4 bases, with 15 bases spanning the gap. The complete variable domain, with remaining parts taken from reference TRBV9 and TRBJ2-7, reads DSGVTQTPKHLITATGQRVTLRCSPRSGDLSVYWYQQSLDQGLQFLIQYYNGEERAKGNILERFSAQQFPDLHSELNLSSLELGDSALYFCASSKGGGGYEQYFGPGTRLTVT.

This sequence joins TRBV5-1 and TRBJ1-4; 9 positions match TRBD1. CDR1 and CDR2 from the germline V gene are SGHRS and YFSETQ. This CDR3 is 15 amino acids long. V lost 4 bases and J lost 5; bases outside the gene matches: 6. CDR3 in DNA: TGCGCCAGCAGCGGACCCGGGACAGGGAATGAAAAACTGTTTTTT. It encodes CASSGPGTGNEKLFF.

The gene calls are TRBV6-1 and TRBJ2-7; D ambiguous. Trimming stripped 5 bases from V and 11 bases from J, with 16 bases between. The CDR3 has 12 residues. CDR1 is MNHNS and CDR2 is SASEGT in the germline V gene. The CDR3 nucleotides read TGTGCCAGCAGTAACCCCCTGATGTGGGAGTACTTC. Translated, it gives CASSNPLMWEYF.

This clone was recorded only once. The chain uses TRBV9 and TRBJ2-3; 10 nucleotides agree with TRBD2. Germline V gene data show CDR1 as SGDLS and CDR2 as YYNGEE. The CDR3 is 18 residues long. V was pared by 3 bases and J by 2 bases, with 12 bases of the junction left unmatched. CDR3 coding DNA: TGTGCCAGCAGCGCCTATGGGCGGACTAGCGGACTCACAGATACGCAGTATTTT. It yields the protein CASSAYGRTSGLTDTQYF.

The J gene is TRBJ2-7, the V gene TRBV2; 7 nucleotides align to TRBD1. CDR1 and CDR2 from the germline V gene are SNHLY and FYNNEI. With 8 bases clipped from V and 3 bases from J, the junction kept 7 bases outside the gene matches. The CDR3 is 13 residues long. CDR3 DNA sequence: TGTGCCAGCGGTCCGGGACAGAACTACGAGCAGTACTTC. Translation: CASGPGQNYEQYF.

This chain connects TRBV11-2 to TRBJ2-3; TRBD2 aligns across 15 bases. After removal of 3 bases from V and 3 bases from J, the junction contained 1 base not matched to a gene. The CDR3 has 16 residues. CDR1 and CDR2 (germline): SGHAT, FQNNGV. The CDR3 DNA is TGTGCCAGCAGCTTGGGACTAGCGGGGGGAACAGATACGCAGTATTTT. It specifies CASSLGLAGGTDTQYF.

The chain links TRBV7-3 to TRBJ2-1; D not certain. V dropped 5 bases and J dropped 7 bases, with 18 bases sitting between them. Germline loops: CDR1 SGHTA, CDR2 FQGTGA. The CDR3 totals 15 residues. The CDR3 protein is CASSPSRTDGNEQFF. The CDR3, as DNA: TGTGCCAGCAGCCCATCACGGACGGACGGGAATGAGCAGTTCTTC.

J is TRBJ1-3 and V is TRBV4-2, with a possible D match to TRBD1 (5 bases). The ends were cut back, 6 bases at V and 0 bases at J, with 12 bases in the middle. From germline, CDR1 is LGHNA and CDR2 YNFKEQ. This CDR3 has 15 amino acids. This chain's CDR3 is CASRGGGVSGNTIYF. CDR3 nucleotides: TGTGCCAGCAGGGGCGGAGGGGTCTCTGGAAACACCATATATTTT.

The chain couples TRBV15 to TRBJ1-1; 8 positions agree with TRBD1. CDR3 length: 12 amino acids. The V and J ends lost 4 bases and 14 bases, in that order; junction bases with no gene match: 9. CDR1 and CDR2 (germline): LNHNV, YYDKDF (reference sequence). The CDR3 bases are TGTGCCACCAGCACACCCAGGGGGCGATCCTTCTTT. Amino acids: CATSTPRGRSFF. Full variable domain (missing parts from reference TRBV15 and TRBJ1-1): DAMVIQNPRYQVTQFGKPVTLSCSQTLNHNVMYWYQQKSSQAPKLLFHYYDKDFNNEADTPDNFQSRRPNTSFCFLDIRSPGLGDTAMYLCATSTPRGRSFFGQGTRLTVV.

The genes are TRBV18 and TRBJ2-2, with 10 bases matching TRBD2. The germline V gene encodes CDR1 KGHSH and CDR2 LQKENI. J gave up 6 bases and V 2 bases, and 6 bases lay outside the gene matches. The CDR3 is 16 amino acids. CDR3 region: CASSPSSGSPAGELFF. The CDR3 DNA reads TGTGCCAGCTCACCATCTAGCGGGAGCCCCGCCGGGGAGCTGTTTTTT.

The rearrangement links TRBV2 to TRBJ1-1; D unclear. This CDR3 is built from 14 residues. Germline loops: CDR1 SNHLY, CDR2 FYNNEI. V gave up 7 bases and J gave up 1 base, with 13 bases separating them. The CDR3 region is CASTTDGQNTEAFF. For the CDR3, the DNA is TGTGCCAGCACTACAGACGGCCAGAACACTGAAGCTTTCTTT.

The V and J genes are TRBV28 and TRBJ2-7; 8 positions agree with TRBD1. V was clipped by 6 bases and J by 2 bases; unmatched bases: 3. This CDR3 is 13 amino acids long. Germline CDR1 and CDR2: MDHEN and SYDVKM. The CDR3 coding sequence is TGTGCCAGCAGCAAACAGGGGGCCTACGAGCAGTACTTC. Its protein product is CASSKQGAYEQYF.

The V call is TRBV7-9, the J call TRBJ2-7; the D gene could be TRBD1 or TRBD2 (5 bases each). Trimming left V 5 bases short and J 6 bases short, with 11 bases between. This CDR3 contains 12 residues. Germline loops: CDR1 SEHNR, CDR2 FQNEAQ (reference sequence). The CDR3 region is CASSPSGGEQYF. CDR3 DNA: TGTGCCAGCAGCCCAAGTGGGGGCGAGCAGTACTTC.

This clone has only one observation. This chain links TRBV6-5 with TRBJ2-7, with D unresolved. This CDR3 spans 15 amino acids. V gave up 4 bases and J gave up 3 bases, with 16 bases separating them. The germline V gene encodes CDR1 MNHEY and CDR2 SVGAGI. Here the CDR3 reads CASSSRHTINYEQYF. DNA of the CDR3: TGTGCCAGCAGTTCTCGACACACAATTAACTACGAGCAGTACTTC.

The rearrangement links TRBV7-3 to TRBJ1-1; D not certain. The CDR3 sequence is 13 residues long. The V gene lost 6 bases and the J gene lost 1 base, with 9 bases spanning the gap. The germline gives CDR1 SGHTA, CDR2 FQGTGA. The CDR3 is CASSPSGNTEAFF. The CDR3, as DNA: TGTGCCAGCAGTCCGAGCGGGAACACTGAAGCTTTCTTT.